Following are 17 T cell receptor beta chains from one sample sequenced in a study of T cell changes during pregnancy in multiple sclerosis. Clones were read by immunoSEQ multiplex PCR, and TCRdb kept only the in-frame ones, dropping some. The sample has tens of thousands of clones; 93% are singletons. Sequencing used peripheral blood, obtained after pregnancy. The receptors were gathered from a female donor with multiple sclerosis, enrolled in a pregnancy study.

This clone appeared a few times. This chain uses TRBV27 with TRBJ1-4; D remains ambiguous. Germline CDR1 is MNHEY and CDR2 is SMNVEV (reference sequence). The CDR3 covers 14 residues. Trimming pared 3 bases from V and 5 bases from J, leaving 10 bases between. The CDR3 spells CASSFGRANEKLFF. CDR3 bases: TGTGCCAGCAGTTTTGGGAGGGCGAATGAAAAACTGTTTTTT.

V is TRBV18 and J is TRBJ2-7, with D possibly TRBD2 on 6 matching bases. The CDR3 length is 15 residues. V lost 3 bases to trimming and J lost 2 bases, with 14 bases between them. Germline V CDR1 and CDR2: KGHSH, LQKENI. The DNA for the CDR3 is TGTGCCAGCTCACCGACTAGTGGCTCTACCTACGAGCAGTACTTC. Translating it yields CASSPTSGSTYEQYF.

The sample holds one count of this clone. The chain has TRBV9 and TRBJ1-2, with unresolved D. The CDR3 consists of 15 residues. CDR1 and CDR2 from the germline V gene are SGDLS and YYNGEE. V was pared by 0 bases and J by 8 bases, with 17 bases between. CDR3 amino acids: CASSVVPEGVRGYTF. The CDR3 DNA sequence: TGTGCCAGCAGCGTAGTGCCAGAGGGAGTACGGGGCTACACCTTC.

This clone has only one observation. Different DNA sequences within this sample yield the same CDR3. This chain links TRBV6-5 with TRBJ2-1; the match to TRBD2 covers 11 bases. Germline lookup yields CDR1 MNHEY and CDR2 SVGAGI. The CDR3 is 15 residues long. With 2 bases clipped from V and 7 bases from J, the junction kept 4 bases outside the gene matches. The CDR3 loop is CASSYLLAGANEQFF. The CDR3 region has the DNA TGTGCCAGCAGTTACCTACTAGCGGGAGCTAATGAGCAGTTCTTC.

This chain connects TRBV9 to TRBJ2-7; 11 nucleotides align to TRBD2. V shed 3 bases, J shed 2 bases, and the junction held 1 base outside the gene matches. The CDR3 is 14 residues long. Germline CDR1 and CDR2: SGDLS and YYNGEE. Written as DNA, the CDR3 is TGTGCCAGCAGCGAGACTAGCGGGACCTACGAGCAGTACTTC. It encodes CASSETSGTYEQYF.

This clone was picked up a small number of times. The chain is built from TRBV6-1 and TRBJ1-2; 7 positions match TRBD1. Germline CDR1 reads MNHNS; CDR2 reads SASEGT. Trimming cost V 3 bases and J 2 bases; bases outside gene matches: 6. The CDR3 has 15 residues. The chain's CDR3 is CASSEGTAGNYGYTF. The CDR3 DNA is TGTGCCAGCAGTGAGGGGACAGCCGGGAACTATGGCTACACCTTC.

This clone has only one observation. The chain employs TRBV7-2 and TRBJ2-1; unclear D gene. CDR1 SGHTA and CDR2 FQGNSA come from the germline V gene. The CDR3 consists of 13 residues. Trimming pared 2 bases from V and 8 bases from J, leaving 10 bases between. CDR3 bases: TGTGCCAGCAGCTTATTCCGAGGCGATGAGCAGTTCTTC. Translated: CASSLFRGDEQFF.

This sequence joins TRBV19 and TRBJ1-1, with D hard to call. Germline-derived CDR1 and CDR2 are LNHDA and SQIVND (reference sequence). V lost 4 bases to trimming and J lost 11 bases, with 14 bases between them. There are 12 residues in the CDR3. CDR3 residues: CASSTRPGGAFF. DNA for the CDR3: TGTGCCAGTAGTACCCGACCCGGCGGGGCTTTCTTT.

This rearrangement joins TRBV19 to TRBJ2-7; maybe TRBD1 (6 bases). The germline V gene has CDR1 LNHDA and CDR2 SQIVND (reference sequence). Trimming pared 8 bases from V and 5 bases from J, leaving 16 bases between. The CDR3 length is 13 residues. CDR3 sequence reads: CASGYRVGHEQYF. The CDR3 DNA reads as TGTGCCAGTGGGTACAGGGTCGGGCACGAGCAGTACTTC.

The V and J genes are TRBV28 and TRBJ2-7, with 7 bases aligning to TRBD1. The J segment lost 2 bases and the V segment lost 2 bases, leaving 18 bases of the junction unmatched. Looked up from germline, CDR1 is MDHEN and CDR2 is SYDVKM. CDR3 length equals 19 residues. For the CDR3, the DNA is TGTGCCAGCAGTTTAAAGGTCCCCAACCGGGACAGAATCACCTACGAGCAGTACTTC. Encoded protein: CASSLKVPNRDRITYEQYF.

The rearrangement links TRBV2 to TRBJ2-5, with 12 bases that match TRBD1. CDR1 is SNHLY, CDR2 FYNNEI, per germline. The V segment lost 3 bases and the J segment 5 bases; nucleotides outside the gene matches: 4. CDR3 size: 15 residues. Here the CDR3 reads CASSEGTGGWETQYF. CDR3 nucleotides: TGTGCCAGCAGTGAGGGGACAGGGGGCTGGGAGACCCAGTACTTC.

The DNA of the CDR3 is TGTGCCAGCAGCCGCGGTTTCTCACAGGGTGATAATGAAAAACTGTTTTTT. Its protein is CASSRGFSQGDNEKLFF. The rearrangement joins TRBV5-6 to TRBJ1-4, with D maybe TRBD1 (6 bases). V gave up 4 bases and J gave up 4 bases, with 20 bases separating them. Germline values: CDR1 SGHDT, CDR2 YYEEEE. This CDR3 has 17 amino acids.

The V gene is TRBV10-1, the J gene TRBJ1-2; 7 nucleotides agree with TRBD1. Germline V gives CDR1 WNHNN, CDR2 SYGVQD (reference sequence). This CDR3 contains 12 residues. The CDR3 nucleotides are TGCGCTCCCGGACAGGTCAACTATGGCTACACCTTC. It yields the protein CAPGQVNYGYTF.

This clone was counted once. The gene calls are TRBV30 and TRBJ2-2; TRBD1 might be the D (6 bases). Trimming pared 8 bases from V and 6 bases from J, leaving 16 bases between. Germline V lookup: CDR1 GTSNPN, CDR2 SVGIG (reference sequence). The CDR3 is 13 amino acids. CDR3 sequence: CAGLGALPGELFF. The CDR3 DNA reads TGTGCCGGTCTGGGGGCGCTCCCCGGGGAGCTGTTTTTT.

This CDR3 is CASSHLAGGLLEQFF. CDR3 bases: TGTGCCAGCAGTCATCTAGCGGGAGGGCTTTTGGAGCAGTTCTTC. The V gene is TRBV27, the J gene TRBJ2-1; 12 nucleotides line up with TRBD2. Per germline, CDR1 MNHEY and CDR2 SMNVEV (reference sequence). This CDR3 is built from 15 residues. J lost 10 bases, V lost 5 bases, and 9 bases had no gene match.

This clone was seen just once. The chain has TRBV7-6 and TRBJ2-7; TRBD2 agrees at 12 bases. Germline lookup yields CDR1 SGHVS and CDR2 FNYEAQ. Trimming took 8 bases from V and 7 from J; bases not matched to a gene: 6. The CDR3 is 13 residues long. The CDR3, as DNA: TGTGCCAGCGCAGGGACTAGCGGGCCAGAGCAGTACTTC. It yields the protein CASAGTSGPEQYF.

This chain uses TRBV29-1 with TRBJ1-2; no clear D. The CDR3 covers 13 residues. The V gene lost 3 bases and the J gene lost 6 bases, with 14 bases spanning the gap. From germline, CDR1 is SQVTM and CDR2 ANQGSEA. The CDR3 sequence is CSVDREGKNGYTF. CDR3 DNA sequence: TGCAGCGTTGATAGGGAGGGTAAGAATGGCTACACCTTC.